This is a list of T cell receptor beta chains from one sample in a study of shared clonotypes between healthy human individuals. Produced via immunoSEQ multiplex PCR; TCRdb's table is partial and in-frame only. The sample has under 850,000 clones; over 55% are singletons. The material sequenced was memory CD4+ T cells sorted from blood. Receptors were obtained from a young woman in good health. CDR3s include the opening cysteine and the closing phenylalanine or tryptophan. D genes are given only for firm matches. Rows give clone size only sometimes, using once, few, many, or a class for an expanded clone.

J: TRBJ1-3
D: -
size: -
V: TRBV5-1
DNA: TGCGCCAGCAGCTTCGGAACAGACGGAAACACCATATATTTT
CDR3: CASSFGTDGNTIYF

J: TRBJ1-1
D: -
size: -
V: TRBV7-2
DNA: TGTGCCAGCAGCTTATCTGGGATGAACACTGAAGCTTTCTTT
CDR3: CASSLSGMNTEAFF

J: TRBJ1-1
D: -
size: -
V: TRBV5-5
DNA: TGTGCCAGCAGCTTGGTTACGGCCGTGAACACTGAAGCTTTCTTT
CDR3: CASSLVTAVNTEAFF

J: TRBJ2-7
D: -
size: once
V: TRBV15
DNA: TGTGCCACCAGCAGAGCGTACTACGAGCAGTACTTC
CDR3: CATSRAYYEQYF

J: TRBJ2-3
D: -
size: -
V: TRBV6-1
DNA: TGTGCCAGCAGGGTTAGCGTGGCAGATACGCAGTATTTT
CDR3: CASRVSVADTQYF

J: TRBJ1-2
D: -
size: once
V: TRBV5-6
DNA: TGTGCCAGCAGCTTGTCAGGGAGCGATGGCTACACCTTC
CDR3: CASSLSGSDGYTF

J: TRBJ1-4
D: TRBD1
size: -
V: TRBV25-1
DNA: TGTGCCAGCAGTGAATCAGGACAGGGGGCGGGCGAAAAACTGTTTTTT
CDR3: CASSESGQGAGEKLFF

J: TRBJ2-7
D: -
size: -
V: TRBV29-1
DNA: TGCAGCGTTGCGGTTCAGGGCACCTACGAGCAGTACTTC
CDR3: CSVAVQGTYEQYF

J: TRBJ1-1
D: -
size: few
V: TRBV7-8
DNA: TGTGCCAGCAGCTTACCAGGAAGGGGCACTGAAGCTTTCTTT
CDR3: CASSLPGRGTEAFF

J: TRBJ1-1
D: -
size: few
V: TRBV5-3
DNA: TGTGCCAGAAGCTTGACAGGGTTGAACACTGAAGCTTTCTTT
CDR3: CARSLTGLNTEAFF

J: TRBJ2-1
D: TRBD1
size: -
V: TRBV29-1
DNA: TGCAGCGTTGATGCTGGGACAGGGTTTAATGAGCAGTTCTTC
CDR3: CSVDAGTGFNEQFF

J: TRBJ1-4
D: TRBD1
size: -
V: TRBV27
DNA: TGTGCCAGCAGTTTATCGATCCCGGACAGGGGCGAAAAACTGTTTTTT
CDR3: CASSLSIPDRGEKLFF

J: TRBJ1-3
D: -
size: -
V: TRBV5-8
DNA: TGTGCCAGCAGCTTAGACGGGAGTGCCACTGGAAACACCATATATTTT
CDR3: CASSLDGSATGNTIYF

J: TRBJ1-2
D: -
size: -
V: TRBV5-1
DNA: TGCGCCAGCACCCAAGACGGTGGGAGGGGCACCTTC
CDR3: CASTQDGGRGTF

J: TRBJ2-1
D: TRBD2
size: -
V: TRBV5-4
DNA: TGTGCCAGCAGCCCGGGGGCGGGAGGGCCCTCATACAATGAGCAGTTCTTC
CDR3: CASSPGAGGPSYNEQFF

J: TRBJ2-2
D: TRBD2
size: -
V: TRBV23-1
DNA: TGCGCCAGCAGTCAATCGGCTAGCGGGAGAGAATCCGGGGAGCTGTTTTTT
CDR3: CASSQSASGRESGELFF

J: TRBJ2-2
D: -
size: -
V: TRBV9
DNA: TGTGCCAGCAGCGCGGGCGGAAACACCGGGGAGCTGTTTTTT
CDR3: CASSAGGNTGELFF

J: TRBJ2-1
D: TRBD2
size: once
V: TRBV5-1
DNA: TGCGCCAGCAGCTTCTCGTCTAGCGGGTACAATGAGCAGTTCTTC
CDR3: CASSFSSSGYNEQFF

J: TRBJ2-3
D: -
size: -
V: TRBV11-2
DNA: TGTGCCAGCAGCTTAGGCCCGGGGCCCCAGGGAGATACGCAGTATTTT
CDR3: CASSLGPGPQGDTQYF

J: TRBJ1-1
D: TRBD1
size: -
V: TRBV4-2
DNA: TGTGCCAGCAGCCGCCGACGTCCCGACAGGGACACTGAAGCTTTCTTT
CDR3: CASSRRRPDRDTEAFF

J: TRBJ2-7
D: TRBD1
size: -
V: TRBV11-1
DNA: TGTGCCAGCAGCGATCGGACAGGGGGGGACGAGCAGTACTTC
CDR3: CASSDRTGGDEQYF

J: TRBJ2-2
D: -
size: -
V: TRBV6-4
DNA: TGTGCCATCTGCGACAGGGCCGGGGGCACCGGGGAGCTGTTTTTT
CDR3: CAICDRAGGTGELFF

J: TRBJ1-2
D: -
size: -
V: TRBV13
DNA: TGTGCCAGCAGCTTTCTGGGGGGACGGTCCCGAGATGGCTACACCTTC
CDR3: CASSFLGGRSRDGYTF

J: TRBJ2-7
D: -
size: -
V: TRBV2
DNA: TGTGCCAGCGCCAGCCTTTACGAGCAGTACTTC
CDR3: CASASLYEQYF

J: TRBJ1-1
D: -
size: -
V: TRBV4-1
DNA: TGCGCCAGCAGCCAGGGTATATCCCCATCCCCATTGAACACTGAAGCTTTCTTT
CDR3: CASSQGISPSPLNTEAFF

J: TRBJ1-5
D: -
size: -
V: TRBV27
DNA: TGTGCCAGCAGTAAAGACAATCAGCCCCAGCATTTT
CDR3: CASSKDNQPQHF

J: TRBJ2-2
D: -
size: few
V: TRBV6-4
DNA: TGTGCCAGCAGTGATGGGGACGGCCAAAACACCGGGGAGCTGTTTTTT
CDR3: CASSDGDGQNTGELFF

J: TRBJ2-3
D: -
size: -
V: TRBV10-2
DNA: TGCGCCAGCAGCACAGGGTCGAGTAGCACAGATACGCAGTATTTT
CDR3: CASSTGSSSTDTQYF

J: TRBJ1-4
D: -
size: -
V: TRBV30
DNA: TGTGCCTGGAGTGGCGCAACTAATGAAAAACTGTTTTTT
CDR3: CAWSGATNEKLFF

J: TRBJ1-1
D: TRBD1
size: -
V: TRBV28
DNA: TGTGCCAGCAGTTCAGGGGACAGAAAGGGTAACACTGAAGCTTTCTTT
CDR3: CASSSGDRKGNTEAFF

J: TRBJ2-1
D: -
size: -
V: TRBV5-1
DNA: TGCGCCAGCAGCCCCGACACCCTAGCTTACAATGAGCAGTTCTTC
CDR3: CASSPDTLAYNEQFF

J: TRBJ2-3
D: -
size: -
V: TRBV6-1
DNA: TGTGCCAGCAGTGAAGCCGCATCCTGGAGCACAGATACGCAGTATTTT
CDR3: CASSEAASWSTDTQYF

J: TRBJ2-1
D: TRBD2
size: -
V: TRBV28
DNA: TGTGCCAGCAGCTTTGCTAGCGGAGCTTCCTACAATGAGCAGTTCTTC
CDR3: CASSFASGASYNEQFF

J: TRBJ2-7
D: -
size: -
V: TRBV18
DNA: TGTGCCAGCTCCCAATACTCCTACGAGCAGTACTTC
CDR3: CASSQYSYEQYF

J: TRBJ2-7
D: TRBD2
size: -
V: TRBV2
DNA: TGTGCCAGCAGTGAACGGACTAGCGTGGGGGGGGCCTACGAGCAGTACTTC
CDR3: CASSERTSVGGAYEQYF

J: TRBJ2-1
D: -
size: once
V: TRBV19
DNA: TGTGCCAGTAGTATCCCCGGCGGGAATGAGCAGTTCTTC
CDR3: CASSIPGGNEQFF

J: TRBJ1-1
D: -
size: once
V: TRBV7-2
DNA: TGTGCCAGCAGCTTAAGTAAGAAAGCTTTCTTT
CDR3: CASSLSKKAFF

J: TRBJ2-5
D: -
size: few
V: TRBV20-1
DNA: TGCAGTGGGAAGGCGGAGACCCAGTACTTC
CDR3: CSGKAETQYF

J: TRBJ2-7
D: TRBD1
size: once
V: TRBV30
DNA: TGTGCCTGGGACAGGGGCTCCTACGAGCAGTACTTC
CDR3: CAWDRGSYEQYF

J: TRBJ2-5
D: -
size: few
V: TRBV19
DNA: TGTGCCAGTAGTATAGGGGGGACCCAGTACTTC
CDR3: CASSIGGTQYF

J: TRBJ2-7
D: TRBD2
size: -
V: TRBV5-1
DNA: TGCGCCAGCAGCTTCTCTAGCGGGAGCTACGAGCAGTACTTC
CDR3: CASSFSSGSYEQYF

J: TRBJ2-3
D: TRBD1
size: -
V: TRBV6-1
DNA: TGTGCCAGCAGGGGGGACAGGGATAGCACAGATACGCAGTATTTT
CDR3: CASRGDRDSTDTQYF

J: TRBJ1-3
D: -
size: -
V: TRBV19
DNA: TGTGCCAAAGCGGGGTACTCTGGAAACACCATATATTTT
CDR3: CAKAGYSGNTIYF

J: TRBJ1-3
D: -
size: -
V: TRBV28
DNA: TGTGCCAGCAATAAGGCAGGGGACCCTGGAAACACCATATATTTT
CDR3: CASNKAGDPGNTIYF

J: TRBJ2-5
D: -
size: -
V: TRBV28
DNA: TGTGCCAGCAGGTACGGGACACGCGAGACCCAGTACTTC
CDR3: CASRYGTRETQYF

J: TRBJ1-4
D: TRBD1
size: -
V: TRBV5-1
DNA: TGCGCCAGCAGCGCGGGGACAGGGTCGTATGAAAAACTGTTTTTT
CDR3: CASSAGTGSYEKLFF

J: TRBJ2-1
D: TRBD2
size: -
V: TRBV11-2
DNA: TGTGCCAGCAGCTTAGGAACCCGGGGGGATGAGCAGTTCTTC
CDR3: CASSLGTRGDEQFF